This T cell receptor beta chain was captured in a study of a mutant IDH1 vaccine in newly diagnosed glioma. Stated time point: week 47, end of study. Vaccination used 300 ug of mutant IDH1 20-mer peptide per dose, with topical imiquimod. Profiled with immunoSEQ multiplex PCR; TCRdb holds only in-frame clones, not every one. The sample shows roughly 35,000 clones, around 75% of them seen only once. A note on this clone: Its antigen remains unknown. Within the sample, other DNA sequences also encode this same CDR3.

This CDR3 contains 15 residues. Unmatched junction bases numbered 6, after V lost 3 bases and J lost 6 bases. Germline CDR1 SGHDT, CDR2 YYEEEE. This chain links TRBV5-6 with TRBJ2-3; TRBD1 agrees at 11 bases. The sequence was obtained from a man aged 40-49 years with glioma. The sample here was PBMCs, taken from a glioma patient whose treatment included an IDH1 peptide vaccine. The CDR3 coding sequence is TGTGCCAGCAGCTCGGACAGGGGGCCAAGGGATACGCAGTATTTT. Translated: CASSSDRGPRDTQYF.